The 30 T cell receptor beta chains below were found in one sample sequenced in a study of blood T cell repertoires in COVID-19. Using immunoSEQ multiplex PCR, the repertoire was profiled, and TCRdb retains in-frame clones only, with some absent. The sample includes under 300,000 clones, about 88% of them seen just once. The sample comprised peripheral blood. The receptor source for this set is a woman between 70 and 85 years old with COVID-19, enrolled during active disease.

The chain employs TRBV18 and TRBJ2-3, with TRBD2 as a possible D gene (6 bases). There are 16 residues in the CDR3. Germline V gene sequence: CDR1 KGHSH, CDR2 LQKENI. Trimming cost V 0 bases and J 6 bases, with 16 bases left between them. CDR3 nucleotide sequence: TGTGCCAGCTCACCACCGAAAAGAGAGGGGAGGGATACGCAGTATTTT. Amino acid sequence: CASSPPKREGRDTQYF.

The chain combines TRBV3-1 (or the pseudogene TRBV3-2) with TRBJ1-2, with D possibly matching TRBD1 (5 bases). V was pared by 4 bases and J by 6 bases, with 9 bases between. The CDR3 is 12 residues long. CDR1 and CDR2 (germline): LGHDT, YNNKEL (reference sequence). Here the CDR3 reads CASSRGLNGYTF. CDR3 DNA sequence: TGTGCCAGCAGCCGGGGACTGAATGGCTACACCTTC.

The gene calls are TRBV5-1 and TRBJ2-2; D is unclear. The germline V gene has CDR1 SGHRS and CDR2 YFSETQ. This CDR3 has 13 amino acids. V shed 0 bases and J shed 5 bases, with 5 bases lying between them. The CDR3 reads CASSLGETGELFF. CDR3 bases: TGCGCCAGCAGCTTGGGAGAAACCGGGGAGCTGTTTTTT.

The chain recombines TRBV11-2 with TRBJ2-5; D is ambiguous. This CDR3 has 14 residues. The V gene's germline CDR1 is SGHAT and CDR2 FQNNGV. V lost 0 bases to trimming and J lost 5 bases, with 10 bases between them. The CDR3 here is CASSLDLGRETQYF. The DNA for the CDR3 is TGTGCCAGCAGCTTAGATCTCGGTCGGGAGACCCAGTACTTC.

This clone was seen only a few times. This chain uses TRBV27 with TRBJ1-6, with D possibly TRBD1 on 5 matching bases. The CDR3 totals 13 residues. In germline, CDR1 is MNHEY, CDR2 SMNVEV (reference sequence). The ends were cut back, 6 bases at V and 9 bases at J, with 12 bases in the middle. The CDR3 DNA follows: TGTGCCAGCAGCGACCGAAGGGGTTCACCCCTCCACTTT. Amino acid sequence: CASSDRRGSPLHF.

Here the CDR3 DNA reads TGTGCCTGGGCCAGGAACACTGAAGCTTTCTTT. Protein sequence: CAWARNTEAFF. V gene TRBV30 combines with J gene TRBJ1-1, with D hard to call. The CDR3 contains 11 residues. The germline gives CDR1 GTSNPN, CDR2 SVGIG (reference sequence). Trimming pared 5 bases from V and 1 base from J, leaving 5 bases between.

This clone has a count of ten or more. This rearrangement joins TRBV13 to TRBJ2-3; 11 bases are shared with TRBD2. Germline assignment: CDR1 PRHDT and CDR2 FYEKMQ (reference sequence). Trimming cost V 5 bases and J 6 bases; bases outside gene matches: 13. This CDR3 is built from 17 residues. In DNA, the CDR3 is TGTGCCAGCAGCGCAACCTCGGGACTAGCGGCCGTGGATACGCAGTATTTT. Its protein is CASSATSGLAAVDTQYF.

The chain joins TRBV7-9 to TRBJ1-2; 10 nucleotides line up with TRBD1. The V gene end was trimmed by 5 bases and the J gene end by 6 bases; junction bases not matched to a gene: 6. CDR3 length: 14 residues. Germline V gives CDR1 SEHNR, CDR2 FQNEAQ (reference sequence). DNA for the CDR3: TGTGCCAGCAGCGTCCGGGACAGGGGCAATGGCTACACCTTC. This sequence encodes CASSVRDRGNGYTF.

The rearrangement joins TRBV6-5 to TRBJ1-2; D uncertain. CDR1 MNHEY and CDR2 SVGAGI come from the germline V gene. The CDR3 covers 12 residues. Trimming took 5 bases from V and 8 from J, leaving 12 bases between them. The DNA for the CDR3 is TGTGCCAGCAGTCCCCCCGAGAGGGGCTACACCTTC. Its translation is CASSPPERGYTF.

In this sample, this clone turned up a few times. This chain uses TRBV5-5 with TRBJ1-5, with TRBD1 identical over 8 bases. The CDR3 is made up of 14 amino acids. The V gene's germline CDR1 is SGHKS and CDR2 YYEKEE (reference sequence). After removal of 4 bases from V and 4 bases from J, the junction contained 4 bases not matched to a gene. The CDR3, as DNA: TGTGCCAGCAGCGTGACAGGGGTAAATCAGCCCCAGCATTTT. It specifies CASSVTGVNQPQHF. The full variable domain, with the rest looked up from reference TRBV5-5 and TRBJ1-5, is DAGVTQSPTHLIKTRGQQVTLRCSPISGHKSVSWYQQVLGQGPQFIFQYYEKEERGRGNFPDRFSARQFPNYSSELNVNALLLGDSALYLCASSVTGVNQPQHFGDGTRLSIL.

Written as DNA, the CDR3 is TGTGCCAGCAGCACTCGACAGGGTGACGAGACCCAGTACTTC. Residues: CASSTRQGDETQYF. The V call is TRBV5-4, the J call TRBJ2-5; 7 nucleotides match TRBD1. The ends lost 4 bases at V and 5 bases at J; junction bases unmatched: 8. The germline gives CDR1 SGHNT, CDR2 YYREEE (reference sequence). The CDR3 has 14 amino acids.

The V and J genes are TRBV7-8 and TRBJ1-1, with a tentative D call TRBD1 (5 bases). The V gene's germline CDR1 is SGHVS and CDR2 FQNEAQ. The CDR3 runs 14 residues. Deletions cut 0 bases from V and 2 bases from J, with 7 bases between. DNA for the CDR3: TGTGCCAGCAGCTTAGCAGGGGTAAACACTGAAGCTTTCTTT. Translating gives CASSLAGVNTEAFF.

The rearrangement uses TRBV2 and TRBJ1-1; the D is unclear. The germline V and J ends were trimmed by 6 bases and 1 base, with 15 bases remaining between them. Germline loops: CDR1 SNHLY, CDR2 FYNNEI. The length of the CDR3 is 15 residues. CDR3 DNA: TGTGCCAGCAGGGTTACTTCACTCCAGAACACTGAAGCTTTCTTT. Protein product: CASRVTSLQNTEAFF.

The V and J genes are TRBV7-9 and TRBJ1-2, with 8 bases aligning to TRBD1. The J segment lost 4 bases and the V segment lost 4 bases, leaving 2 bases of the junction unmatched. The germline gives CDR1 SEHNR, CDR2 FQNEAQ (reference sequence). This CDR3 has 13 amino acids. CDR3 DNA sequence: TGTGCCAGCAGCTACGACAGGGGCTATGGCTACACCTTC. It encodes CASSYDRGYGYTF.

V and J are TRBV7-8 and TRBJ1-5, with D unresolved. The CDR3 extends over 15 amino acids. The ends were cut back, 2 bases at V and 4 bases at J, with 12 bases in the middle. Germline lookup yields CDR1 SGHVS and CDR2 FQNEAQ. Here the CDR3 reads CASSLQDNLNQPQHF. For the CDR3, the DNA is TGTGCCAGCAGCTTACAGGATAATCTAAATCAGCCCCAGCATTTT.

The table lists this clone with a count of one. CDR3 in DNA: TGTGCCAGTAGTATAGTTAGGAGTATCAATCAGCCCCAGCATTTT. Protein sequence: CASSIVRSINQPQHF. The V and J genes are TRBV19 and TRBJ1-5; D gene unclear. The V end lost 1 base, the J end lost 3 bases, and 10 bases lay between the germline ends. The CDR3 runs to 15 residues. Germline CDR1 is LNHDA and CDR2 is SQIVND (reference sequence).

This clone was seen just once. The chain recombines TRBV5-6 with TRBJ2-2; D unresolved. CDR3 length: 12 residues. Trimming pared 4 bases from V and 6 bases from J, leaving 7 bases between. Per the germline V gene, CDR1 is SGHDT and CDR2 is YYEEEE. The CDR3 nucleotides are TGTGCCAGCAGCATCCCCGCCGGGGAGCTGTTTTTT. It encodes CASSIPAGELFF.

The chain uses TRBV5-1 and TRBJ2-7, with a weak D call TRBD1 (5 bases). The CDR3 loop spans 15 amino acids. V lost 0 bases to trimming and J lost 2 bases, with 12 bases between them. Germline assignment: CDR1 SGHRS and CDR2 YFSETQ. The CDR3: CASSLGPQGTYEQYF. The CDR3 DNA reads as TGCGCCAGCAGCTTGGGTCCCCAGGGCACCTACGAGCAGTACTTC. Supplemented by reference TRBV5-1 and TRBJ2-7, the full variable domain reads KAGVTQTPRYLIKTRGQQVTLSCSPISGHRSVSWYQQTPGQGLQFLFEYFSETQRNKGNFPGRFSGRQFSNSRSEMNVSTLELGDSALYLCASSLGPQGTYEQYFGPGTRLTVT.

This clone was found once. This rearrangement joins TRBV5-1 to TRBJ2-1, with 12 bases matching TRBD2. The CDR3 loop spans 13 amino acids. Unmatched junction bases numbered 0, after V lost 5 bases and J lost 6 bases. CDR1 SGHRS and CDR2 YFSETQ come from the germline V gene. This chain's CDR3 is CASRTSGGNEQFF. The CDR3, as DNA: TGCGCCAGCAGGACTAGCGGGGGCAATGAGCAGTTCTTC.

This chain uses TRBV27 with TRBJ2-7; D possibly corresponds to TRBD1 (5 bases). Between the trimmed V and J ends, which lost 0 bases and 0 bases, there was a span of 6 bases. There are 14 residues in the CDR3. From germline, CDR1 is MNHEY and CDR2 SMNVEV (reference sequence). The CDR3 sequence is CASSLSTASYEQYF. In DNA, the CDR3 is TGTGCCAGCAGTTTATCGACAGCCTCCTACGAGCAGTACTTC.

CDR3 in amino acids: CAWDRSGYEQYF. CDR3 nucleotides: TGTGCCTGGGACAGATCCGGATACGAGCAGTACTTC. The chain joins TRBV30 to TRBJ2-7, with D maybe TRBD1 (5 bases). The germline V and J ends were trimmed by 5 bases and 4 bases, with 12 bases remaining between them. CDR1 is GTSNPN, CDR2 SVGIG, per germline (reference sequence). The CDR3 has 12 residues.

The chain combines TRBV27 with TRBJ1-2; TRBD1 might be the D (6 bases). V shed 3 bases and J shed 1 base, with 9 bases lying between them. The CDR3 loop spans 14 amino acids. Germline CDR1 reads MNHEY; CDR2 reads SMNVEV (reference sequence). The CDR3 protein is CASSLTGLNYGYTF. The CDR3 DNA reads as TGTGCCAGCAGTTTGACAGGACTTAACTATGGCTACACCTTC.

The chain is built from TRBV27 and TRBJ1-5; possible D gene TRBD1, 5 bases. Trimming removed 5 bases from V and 6 bases from J, with 17 bases in between. The CDR3 runs 15 residues. Germline values: CDR1 MNHEY, CDR2 SMNVEV (reference sequence). The DNA of the CDR3 is TGTGCCAGCAGTCTGCGGGGGGGTATTAGTCAGCCCCAGCATTTT. Amino acid sequence: CASSLRGGISQPQHF.

The V gene is TRBV6-2 or TRBV6-3, the J gene TRBJ2-2; a possible D gene is TRBD1 (5 bases). In germline, CDR1 is MNHEY, CDR2 SVGEGT. This CDR3 has 15 amino acids. V lost 2 bases and J 1 base, leaving 8 bases between the germline ends. The CDR3 DNA sequence: TGTGCCAGCAGTTACCGTACAGGGAACACCGGGGAGCTGTTTTTT. This translates into CASSYRTGNTGELFF.

The V gene is TRBV2, the J gene TRBJ2-1; maybe TRBD1 (6 bases). The germline V and J ends were trimmed by 6 bases and 7 bases, with 13 bases remaining between them. Germline CDR1 and CDR2: SNHLY and FYNNEI. The CDR3 has 13 amino acids. DNA of the CDR3: TGTGCCAGCAGCCCCACAGGGAATAATGAGCAGTTCTTC. This encodes CASSPTGNNEQFF.

The chain couples TRBV15 to TRBJ1-4, with D unresolved. V was pared by 1 base and J by 5 bases, with 14 bases between. CDR3 length: 16 residues. The germline V gene encodes CDR1 LNHNV and CDR2 YYDKDF (reference sequence). The CDR3 bases are TGTGCCACCAGCAGAGGCCTAAACCCCGCCAATGAAAAACTGTTTTTT. This codes for CATSRGLNPANEKLFF.

This rearrangement joins TRBV6-6 to TRBJ1-2; D is unclear. This CDR3 contains 13 residues. V was shortened by 5 bases and J by 8 bases, with 15 bases between the two germline ends. Germline CDR1 is MNHNY and CDR2 is SVGAGI (reference sequence). The CDR3 sequence: CASSRESYWGYTF. CDR3 sequence (DNA): TGTGCCAGCAGTCGGGAGTCCTACTGGGGCTACACCTTC.

This clone was counted a single time. J is TRBJ2-3 and V is TRBV24-1; possibly TRBD2 for D (6 bases). Trimming took 1 base from V and 3 from J, leaving 10 bases between them. Per the germline V gene, CDR1 is KGHDR and CDR2 is SFDVKD. There are 15 residues in the CDR3. In DNA, the CDR3 is TGTGCCACCAGTGATTTCCGCGGGGTAACAGATACGCAGTATTTT. This translates into CATSDFRGVTDTQYF.

The CDR3 reads CASSETSGIETQYF. CDR3 coding DNA: TGTGCCAGCAGTGAAACGTCGGGAATAGAGACCCAGTACTTC. This chain connects TRBV2 to TRBJ2-5, with D possibly TRBD2 on 5 matching bases. The CDR3 contains 14 residues. The V gene's germline CDR1 is SNHLY and CDR2 FYNNEI. V was pared by 2 bases and J by 4 bases, with 11 bases between.

The CDR3 DNA reads TGTGCCAGCAGCTCACGGACAGCCAGGAACACTGAAGCTTTCTTT. The encoded protein is CASSSRTARNTEAFF. The chain has TRBV7-2 and TRBJ1-1; TRBD1 is a possible D gene (6 bases). V lost 4 bases to trimming and J lost 1 base, with 13 bases between them. The germline V gene has CDR1 SGHTA and CDR2 FQGNSA. The CDR3 length is 15 residues. The whole variable domain, remainder taken from reference TRBV7-2 and TRBJ1-1, is GAGVSQSPSNKVTEKGKDVELRCDPISGHTALYWYRQSLGQGLEFLIYFQGNSAPDKSGLPSDRFSAERTGGSVSTLTIQRTQQEDSAVYLCASSSRTARNTEAFFGQGTRLTVV.